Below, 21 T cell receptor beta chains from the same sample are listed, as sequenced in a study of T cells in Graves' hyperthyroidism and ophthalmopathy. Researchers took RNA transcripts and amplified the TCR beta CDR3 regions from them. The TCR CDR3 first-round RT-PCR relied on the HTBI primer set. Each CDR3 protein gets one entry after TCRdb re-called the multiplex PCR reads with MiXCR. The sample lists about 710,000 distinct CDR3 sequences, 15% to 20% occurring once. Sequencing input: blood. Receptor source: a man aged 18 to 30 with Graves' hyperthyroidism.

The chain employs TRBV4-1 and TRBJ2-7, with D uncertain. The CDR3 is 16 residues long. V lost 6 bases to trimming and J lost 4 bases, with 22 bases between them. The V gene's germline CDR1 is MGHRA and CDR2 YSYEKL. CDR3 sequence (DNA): TGCGCCAGCAGAGCCAAGGATTTAGGCCAGGAATACGAGCAGTACTTC. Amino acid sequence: CASRAKDLGQEYEQYF.

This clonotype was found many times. The CDR3 here is CASSPGGPGANVLTF. CDR3 sequence (DNA): TGTGCCAGCAGCCCAGGAGGCCCGGGGGCCAACGTCCTGACTTTC. The chain joins TRBV12-3 or TRBV12-4 to TRBJ2-6, with D possibly TRBD2 on 5 matching bases. The CDR3 is made up of 15 amino acids. V lost 6 bases and J 4 bases, leaving 13 bases between the germline ends.

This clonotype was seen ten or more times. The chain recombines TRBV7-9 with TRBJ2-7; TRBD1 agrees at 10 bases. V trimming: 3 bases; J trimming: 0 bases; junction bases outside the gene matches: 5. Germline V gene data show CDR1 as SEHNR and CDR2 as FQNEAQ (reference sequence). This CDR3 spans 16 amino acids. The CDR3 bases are TGTGCCAGCAGCTTCGGGACAGGGGAACGCTCCTACGAGCAGTACTTC. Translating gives CASSFGTGERSYEQYF.

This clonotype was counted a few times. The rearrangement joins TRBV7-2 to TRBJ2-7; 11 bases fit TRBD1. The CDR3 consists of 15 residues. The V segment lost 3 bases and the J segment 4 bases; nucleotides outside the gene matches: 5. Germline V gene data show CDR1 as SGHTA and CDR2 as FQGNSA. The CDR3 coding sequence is TGTGCCAGCAGCTTTTGGACAGGGGGCGGATACGAGCAGTACTTC. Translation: CASSFWTGGGYEQYF.

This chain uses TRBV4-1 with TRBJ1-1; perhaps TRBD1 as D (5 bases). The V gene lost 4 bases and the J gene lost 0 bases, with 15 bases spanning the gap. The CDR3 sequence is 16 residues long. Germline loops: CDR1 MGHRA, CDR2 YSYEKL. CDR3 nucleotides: TGCGCCAGCAGCCGCCACAGGAATTCCATGAACACTGAAGCTTTCTTT. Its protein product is CASSRHRNSMNTEAFF.

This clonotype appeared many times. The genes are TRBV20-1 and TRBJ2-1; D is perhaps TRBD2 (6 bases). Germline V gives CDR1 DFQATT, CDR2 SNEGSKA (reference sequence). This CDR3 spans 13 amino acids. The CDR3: CRVDSGSVAEQFF. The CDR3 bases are TGCAGAGTCGATAGCGGCAGCGTAGCTGAGCAGTTCTTC.

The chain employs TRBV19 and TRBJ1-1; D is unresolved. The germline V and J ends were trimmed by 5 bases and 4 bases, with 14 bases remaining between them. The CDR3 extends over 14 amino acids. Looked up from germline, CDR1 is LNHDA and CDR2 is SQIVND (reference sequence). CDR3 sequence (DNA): TGTGCCAGTAGTCCCTACAGCGGCGGCACTGAAGCTTTCTTT. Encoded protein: CASSPYSGGTEAFF.

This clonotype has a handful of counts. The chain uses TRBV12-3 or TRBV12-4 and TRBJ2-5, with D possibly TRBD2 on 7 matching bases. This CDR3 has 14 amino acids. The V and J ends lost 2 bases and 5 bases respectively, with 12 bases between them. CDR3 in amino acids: CASSLRGAGETQYF. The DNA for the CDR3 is TGTGCCAGCAGTTTACGGGGGGCGGGGGAGACCCAGTACTTC.

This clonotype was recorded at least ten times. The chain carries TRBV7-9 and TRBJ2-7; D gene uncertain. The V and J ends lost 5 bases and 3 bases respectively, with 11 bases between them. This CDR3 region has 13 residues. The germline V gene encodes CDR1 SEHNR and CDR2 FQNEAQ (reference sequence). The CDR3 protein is CASSTWTDYEQYF. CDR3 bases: TGTGCCAGCAGCACCTGGACGGACTACGAGCAGTACTTC.

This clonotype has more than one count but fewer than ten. CDR3 sequence (DNA): TGCGCCAGCAGCCTCAATCCCGGGACTCCAAGGACCTACGAGCAGTACTTC. Protein product: CASSLNPGTPRTYEQYF. V gene TRBV5-1 combines with J gene TRBJ2-7; possibly TRBD2 for D (6 bases). With 4 bases removed from V and 2 bases from J, the gap between germline ends came to 22 bases. The CDR3 spans 17 residues. From germline, CDR1 is SGHRS and CDR2 YFSETQ.

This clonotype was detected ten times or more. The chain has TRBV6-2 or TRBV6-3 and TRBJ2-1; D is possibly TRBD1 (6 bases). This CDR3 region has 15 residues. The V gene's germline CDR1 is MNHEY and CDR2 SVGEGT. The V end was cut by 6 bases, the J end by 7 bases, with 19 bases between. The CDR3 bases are TGTGCCAGCAGCAACAGGGCCGGGGTTAGGAATGAGCAGTTCTTC. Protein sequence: CASSNRAGVRNEQFF.

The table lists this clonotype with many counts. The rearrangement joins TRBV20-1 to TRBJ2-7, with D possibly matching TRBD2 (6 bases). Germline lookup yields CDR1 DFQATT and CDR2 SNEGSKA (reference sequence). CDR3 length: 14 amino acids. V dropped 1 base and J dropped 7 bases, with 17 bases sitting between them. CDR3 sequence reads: CSARVGGPLGEQYF. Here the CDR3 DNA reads TGCAGTGCTAGAGTGGGAGGTCCCCTCGGGGAGCAGTACTTC.

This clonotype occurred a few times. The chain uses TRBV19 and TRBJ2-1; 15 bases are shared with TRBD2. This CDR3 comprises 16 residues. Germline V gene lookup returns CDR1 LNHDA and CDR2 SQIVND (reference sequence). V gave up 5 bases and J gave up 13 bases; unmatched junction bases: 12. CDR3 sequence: CASSPTAGGLAGGQFF. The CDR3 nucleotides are TGTGCCAGTAGTCCCACGGCCGGGGGACTAGCGGGAGGTCAGTTCTTC. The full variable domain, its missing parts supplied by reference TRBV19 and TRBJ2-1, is DGGITQSPKYLFRKEGQNVTLSCEQNLNHDAMYWYRQDPGQGLRLIYYSQIVNDFQKGDIAEGYSVSREKKESFPLTVTSAQKNPTAFYLCASSPTAGGLAGGQFFGPGTRLTVL.

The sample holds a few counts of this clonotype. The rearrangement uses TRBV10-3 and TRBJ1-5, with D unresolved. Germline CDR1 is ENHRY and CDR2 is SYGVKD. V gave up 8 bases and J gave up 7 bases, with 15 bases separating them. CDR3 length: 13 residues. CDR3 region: CAISEWDLQPQHF. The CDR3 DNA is TGTGCCATCTCAGAGTGGGATCTACAGCCCCAGCATTTT.

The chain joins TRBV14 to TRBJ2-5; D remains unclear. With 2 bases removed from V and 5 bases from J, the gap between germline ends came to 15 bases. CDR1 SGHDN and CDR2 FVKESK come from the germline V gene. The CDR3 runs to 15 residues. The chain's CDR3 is CASSQTASPGETQYF. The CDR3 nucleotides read TGTGCCAGCAGCCAAACAGCGTCGCCTGGGGAGACCCAGTACTTC.

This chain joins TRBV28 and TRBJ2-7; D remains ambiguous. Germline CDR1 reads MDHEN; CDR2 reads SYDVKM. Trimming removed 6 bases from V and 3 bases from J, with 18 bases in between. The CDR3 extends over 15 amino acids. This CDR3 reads CASSLLDGTYYEQYF. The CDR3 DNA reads TGTGCCAGCAGCCTCCTTGACGGTACCTACTACGAGCAGTACTTC.

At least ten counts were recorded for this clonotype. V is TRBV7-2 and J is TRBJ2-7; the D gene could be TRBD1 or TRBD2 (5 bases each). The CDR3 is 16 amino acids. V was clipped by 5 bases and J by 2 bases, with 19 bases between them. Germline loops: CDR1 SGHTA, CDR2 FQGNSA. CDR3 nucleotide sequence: TGTGCCAGCAGCGCCCTCCGGGGCTCTCTAGCCTACGAGCAGTACTTC. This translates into CASSALRGSLAYEQYF.

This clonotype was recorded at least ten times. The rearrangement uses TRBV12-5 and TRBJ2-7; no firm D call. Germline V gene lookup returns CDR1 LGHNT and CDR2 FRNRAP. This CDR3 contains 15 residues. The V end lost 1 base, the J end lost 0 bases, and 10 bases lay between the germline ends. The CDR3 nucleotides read TGTGCTAGTGGTTTGGCAGGCTGTCACTCCTACGAGCAGTACTTC. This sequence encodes CASGLAGCHSYEQYF.

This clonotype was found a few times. The CDR3 nucleotides read TGTGCCAGCAGCGCATTTCAAGTCTCAGGGGATACGCAGTATTTT. This sequence encodes CASSAFQVSGDTQYF. The chain employs TRBV9 and TRBJ2-3; maybe TRBD1 (5 bases). Per the germline V gene, CDR1 is SGDLS and CDR2 is YYNGEE. The CDR3 is made up of 15 amino acids. Trimming cost V 3 bases and J 6 bases, with 17 bases left between them.

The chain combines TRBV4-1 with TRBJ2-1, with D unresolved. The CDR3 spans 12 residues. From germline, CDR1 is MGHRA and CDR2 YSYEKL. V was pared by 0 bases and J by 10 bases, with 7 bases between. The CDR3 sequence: CASSQEIGEQFF. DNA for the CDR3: TGCGCCAGCAGCCAAGAAATCGGCGAGCAGTTCTTC.

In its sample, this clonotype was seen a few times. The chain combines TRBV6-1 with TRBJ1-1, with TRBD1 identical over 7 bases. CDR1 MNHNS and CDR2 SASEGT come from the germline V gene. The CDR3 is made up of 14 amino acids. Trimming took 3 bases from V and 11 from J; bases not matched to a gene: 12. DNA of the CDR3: TGTGCCAGCAGTGACCCCACAGGGGTTGGCGTGGCTTTCTTT. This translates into CASSDPTGVGVAFF.